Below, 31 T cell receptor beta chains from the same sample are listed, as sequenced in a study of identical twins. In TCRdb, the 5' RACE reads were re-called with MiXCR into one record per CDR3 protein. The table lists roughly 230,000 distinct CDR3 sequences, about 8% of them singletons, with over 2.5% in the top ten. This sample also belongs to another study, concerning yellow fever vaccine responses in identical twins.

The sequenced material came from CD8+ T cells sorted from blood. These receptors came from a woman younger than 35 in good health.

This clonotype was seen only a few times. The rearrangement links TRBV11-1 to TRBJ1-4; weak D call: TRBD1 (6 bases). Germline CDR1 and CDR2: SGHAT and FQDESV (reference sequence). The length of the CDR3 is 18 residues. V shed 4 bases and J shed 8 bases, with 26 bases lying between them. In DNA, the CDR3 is TGTGCCAGCAGCTCCTCCGGGGAGCTGACAGGCGCAAGGGAAAAACTGTTTTTT. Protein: CASSSSGELTGAREKLFF.

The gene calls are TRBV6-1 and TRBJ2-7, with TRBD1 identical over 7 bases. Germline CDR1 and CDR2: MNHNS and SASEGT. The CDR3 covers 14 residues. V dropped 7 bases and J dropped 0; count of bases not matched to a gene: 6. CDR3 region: CASTKRDSSYEQYF. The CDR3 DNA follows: TGTGCCAGCACTAAACGGGACAGCTCCTACGAGCAGTACTTC.

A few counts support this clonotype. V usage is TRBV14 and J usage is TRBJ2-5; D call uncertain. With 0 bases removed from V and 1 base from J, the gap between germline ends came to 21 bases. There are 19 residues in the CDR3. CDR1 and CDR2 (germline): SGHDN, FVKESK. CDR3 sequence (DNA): TGTGCCAGCAGCCAAGAAATGAGCCCCGTGTCTCGGCTCCAAGAGACCCAGTACTTC. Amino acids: CASSQEMSPVSRLQETQYF.

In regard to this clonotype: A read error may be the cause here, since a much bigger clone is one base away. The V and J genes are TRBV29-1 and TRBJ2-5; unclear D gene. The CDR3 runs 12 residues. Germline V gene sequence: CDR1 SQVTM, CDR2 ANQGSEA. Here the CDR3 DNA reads TGCAGCGTTGATGTCAGCGAAGAGACCCAGAACTTC. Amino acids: CSVDVSEETQNF.

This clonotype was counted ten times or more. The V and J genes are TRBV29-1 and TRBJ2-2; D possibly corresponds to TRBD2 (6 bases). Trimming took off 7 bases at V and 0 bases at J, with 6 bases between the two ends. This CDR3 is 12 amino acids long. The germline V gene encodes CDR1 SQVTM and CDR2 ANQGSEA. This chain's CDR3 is CSGRANTGELFF. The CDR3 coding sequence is TGCAGCGGGAGGGCGAACACCGGGGAGCTGTTTTTT.

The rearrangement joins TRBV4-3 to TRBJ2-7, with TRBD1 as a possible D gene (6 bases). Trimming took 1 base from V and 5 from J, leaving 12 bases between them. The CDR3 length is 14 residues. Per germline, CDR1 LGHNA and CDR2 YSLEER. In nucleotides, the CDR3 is TGCGCCAGCAGCCAAGCTTGGGGGCTCAACGAGCAGTACTTC. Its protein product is CASSQAWGLNEQYF.

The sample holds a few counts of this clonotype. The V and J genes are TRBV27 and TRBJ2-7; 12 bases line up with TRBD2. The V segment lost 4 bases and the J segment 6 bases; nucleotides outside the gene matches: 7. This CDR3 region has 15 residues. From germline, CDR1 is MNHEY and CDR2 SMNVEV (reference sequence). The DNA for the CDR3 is TGTGCCAGCAGTTCCCGACTAGCGGGAGATGGCGAGCAGTACTTC. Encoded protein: CASSSRLAGDGEQYF.

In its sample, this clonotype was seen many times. CDR3 loop: CASSAGQNMNTEAFF. CDR3 nucleotide sequence: TGCGCCAGCAGCGCAGGACAGAACATGAACACTGAAGCTTTCTTT. This chain connects TRBV5-1 to TRBJ1-1; D is perhaps TRBD1 (6 bases). The CDR3 has 15 amino acids. In germline, CDR1 is SGHRS, CDR2 YFSETQ. Trimming removed 4 bases at V and 0 bases at J, with 13 bases between.

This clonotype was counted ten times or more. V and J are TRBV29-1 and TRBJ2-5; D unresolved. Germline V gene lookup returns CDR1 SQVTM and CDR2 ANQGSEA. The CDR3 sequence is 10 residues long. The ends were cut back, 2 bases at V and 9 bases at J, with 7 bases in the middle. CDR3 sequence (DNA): TGCAGCGTTGAATTGAGGCCCCAGTACTTC. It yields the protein CSVELRPQYF.

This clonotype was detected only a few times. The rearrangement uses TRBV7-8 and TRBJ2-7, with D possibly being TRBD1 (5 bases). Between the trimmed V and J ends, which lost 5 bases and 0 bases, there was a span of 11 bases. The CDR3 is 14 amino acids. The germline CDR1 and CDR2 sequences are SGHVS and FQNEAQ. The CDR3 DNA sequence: TGTGCCAGCAGCCCAGACAGTGACTCCTACGAGCAGTACTTC. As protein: CASSPDSDSYEQYF.

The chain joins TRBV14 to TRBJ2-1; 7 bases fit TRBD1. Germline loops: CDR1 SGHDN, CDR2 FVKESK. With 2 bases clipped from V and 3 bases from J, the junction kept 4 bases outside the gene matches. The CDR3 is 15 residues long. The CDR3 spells CASSQTGVDYNEQFF. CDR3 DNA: TGTGCCAGCAGCCAAACAGGGGTGGACTACAATGAGCAGTTCTTC.

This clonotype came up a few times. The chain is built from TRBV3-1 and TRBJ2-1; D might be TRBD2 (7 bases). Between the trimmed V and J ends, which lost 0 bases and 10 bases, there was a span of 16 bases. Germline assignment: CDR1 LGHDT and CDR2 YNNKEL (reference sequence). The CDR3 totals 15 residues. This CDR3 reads CASSQEDSGGNEQFF. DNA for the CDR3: TGTGCCAGCAGCCAAGAAGATTCGGGGGGCAACGAGCAGTTCTTC.

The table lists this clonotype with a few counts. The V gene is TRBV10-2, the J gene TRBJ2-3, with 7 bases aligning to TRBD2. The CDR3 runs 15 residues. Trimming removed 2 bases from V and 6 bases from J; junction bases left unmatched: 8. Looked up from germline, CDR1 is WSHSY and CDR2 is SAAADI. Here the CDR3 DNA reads TGCGCCAGCAGTGAGGCGGGAGCGACCGTGGATACGCAGTATTTT. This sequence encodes CASSEAGATVDTQYF.

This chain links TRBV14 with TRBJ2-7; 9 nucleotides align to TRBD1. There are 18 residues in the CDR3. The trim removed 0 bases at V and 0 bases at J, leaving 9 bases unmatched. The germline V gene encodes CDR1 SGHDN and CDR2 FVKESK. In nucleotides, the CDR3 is TGTGCCAGCAGCCAAGAGGCCCGGCTGACAGGGGGCTCCTACGAGCAGTACTTC. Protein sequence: CASSQEARLTGGSYEQYF.

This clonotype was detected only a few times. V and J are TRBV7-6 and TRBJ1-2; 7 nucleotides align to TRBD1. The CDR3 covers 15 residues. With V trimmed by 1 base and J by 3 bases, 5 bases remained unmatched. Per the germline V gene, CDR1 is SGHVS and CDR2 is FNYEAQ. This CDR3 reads CASSLGQGGDYGYTF. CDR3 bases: TGTGCCAGCAGCTTAGGGCAGGGGGGCGACTATGGCTACACCTTC.

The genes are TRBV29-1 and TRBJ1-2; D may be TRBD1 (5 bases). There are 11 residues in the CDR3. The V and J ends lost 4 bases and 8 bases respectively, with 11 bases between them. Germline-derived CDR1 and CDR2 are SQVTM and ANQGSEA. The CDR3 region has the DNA TGCAGCGTTGTATCAGGGTCGGGCTACACCTTC. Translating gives CSVVSGSGYTF.

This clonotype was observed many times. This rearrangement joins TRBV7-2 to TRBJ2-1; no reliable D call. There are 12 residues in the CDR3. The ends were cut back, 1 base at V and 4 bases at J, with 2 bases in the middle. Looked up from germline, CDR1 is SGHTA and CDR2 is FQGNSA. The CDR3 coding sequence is TGTGCCAGCAGCTTAGTTTACAATGAGCAGTTCTTC. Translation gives CASSLVYNEQFF.

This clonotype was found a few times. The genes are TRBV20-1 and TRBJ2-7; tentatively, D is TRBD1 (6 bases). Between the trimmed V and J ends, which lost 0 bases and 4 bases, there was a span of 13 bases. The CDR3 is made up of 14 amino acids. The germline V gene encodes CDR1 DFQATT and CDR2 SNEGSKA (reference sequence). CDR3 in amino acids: CSARDQGQGYEQYF. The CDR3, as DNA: TGCAGTGCTAGAGATCAGGGGCAGGGGTACGAGCAGTACTTC.

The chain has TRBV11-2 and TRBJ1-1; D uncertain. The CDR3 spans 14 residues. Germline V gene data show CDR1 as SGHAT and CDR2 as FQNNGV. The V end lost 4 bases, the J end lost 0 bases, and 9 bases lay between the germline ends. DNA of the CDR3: TGTGCCAGCAGCTCCGGGCCGATGAACACTGAAGCTTTCTTT. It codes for CASSSGPMNTEAFF.

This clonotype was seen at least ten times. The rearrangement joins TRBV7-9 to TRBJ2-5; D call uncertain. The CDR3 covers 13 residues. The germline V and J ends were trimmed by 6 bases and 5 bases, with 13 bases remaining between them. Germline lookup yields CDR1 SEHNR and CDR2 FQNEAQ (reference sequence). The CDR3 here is CASRGNSEETQYF. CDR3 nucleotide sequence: TGTGCCAGCAGGGGGAACTCGGAGGAGACCCAGTACTTC.

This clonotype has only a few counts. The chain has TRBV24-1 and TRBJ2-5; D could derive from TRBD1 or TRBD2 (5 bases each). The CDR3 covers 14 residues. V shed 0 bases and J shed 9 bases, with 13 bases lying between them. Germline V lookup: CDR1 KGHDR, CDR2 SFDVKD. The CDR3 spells CATSDLGGPYSQYF. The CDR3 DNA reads TGTGCCACCAGTGATTTGGGGGGACCCTACTCCCAGTACTTC.

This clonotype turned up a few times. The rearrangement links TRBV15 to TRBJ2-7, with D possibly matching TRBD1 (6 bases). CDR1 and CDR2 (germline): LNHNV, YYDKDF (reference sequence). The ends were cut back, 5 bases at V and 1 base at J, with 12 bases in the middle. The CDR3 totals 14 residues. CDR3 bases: TGTGCCACCAGCGCAACCGGGACATCCTACGAGCAGTACTTC. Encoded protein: CATSATGTSYEQYF.

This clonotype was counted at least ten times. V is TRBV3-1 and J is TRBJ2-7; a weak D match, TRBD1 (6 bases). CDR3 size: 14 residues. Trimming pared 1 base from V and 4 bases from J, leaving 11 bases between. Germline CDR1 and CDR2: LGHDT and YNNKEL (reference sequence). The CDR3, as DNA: TGTGCCAGCAGCCAAGGACAGGCCCTTTACGAGCAGTACTTC. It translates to CASSQGQALYEQYF.

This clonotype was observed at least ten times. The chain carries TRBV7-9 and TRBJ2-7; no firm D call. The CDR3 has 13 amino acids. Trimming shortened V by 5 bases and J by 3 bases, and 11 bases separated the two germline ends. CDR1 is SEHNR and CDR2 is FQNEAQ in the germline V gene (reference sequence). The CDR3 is CASSPPRIYEQYF. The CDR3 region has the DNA TGTGCCAGCAGCCCGCCCAGGATCTACGAGCAGTACTTC.

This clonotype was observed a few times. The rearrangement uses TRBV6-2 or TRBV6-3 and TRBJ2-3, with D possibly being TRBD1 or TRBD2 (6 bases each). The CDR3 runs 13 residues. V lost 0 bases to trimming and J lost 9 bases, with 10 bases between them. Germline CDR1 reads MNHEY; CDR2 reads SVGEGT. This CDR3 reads CASSYSGGGTQYF. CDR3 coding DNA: TGTGCCAGCAGTTACTCCGGAGGGGGGACGCAGTATTTT.

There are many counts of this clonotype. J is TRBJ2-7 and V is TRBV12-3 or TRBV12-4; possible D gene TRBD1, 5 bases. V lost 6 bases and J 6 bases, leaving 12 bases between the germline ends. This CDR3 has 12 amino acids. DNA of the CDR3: TGTGCCAGCAGAGCCCTTAGGGGCGAGCAGTACTTC. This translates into CASRALRGEQYF.

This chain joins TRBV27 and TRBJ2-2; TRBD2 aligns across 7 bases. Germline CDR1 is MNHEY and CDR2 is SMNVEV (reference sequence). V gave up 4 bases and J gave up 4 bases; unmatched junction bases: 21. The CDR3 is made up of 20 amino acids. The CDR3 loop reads CASSSFNGGAGKEPTGELFF. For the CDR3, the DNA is TGTGCCAGCAGTTCCTTTAATGGTGGAGCGGGGAAGGAGCCCACCGGGGAGCTGTTTTTT.

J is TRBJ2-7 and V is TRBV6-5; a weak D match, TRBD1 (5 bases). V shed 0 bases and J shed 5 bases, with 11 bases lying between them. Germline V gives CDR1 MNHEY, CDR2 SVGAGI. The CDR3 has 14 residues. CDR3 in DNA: TGTGCCAGCAGTTACTCGAGAAGGGGCAACGAGCAGTACTTC. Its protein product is CASSYSRRGNEQYF.

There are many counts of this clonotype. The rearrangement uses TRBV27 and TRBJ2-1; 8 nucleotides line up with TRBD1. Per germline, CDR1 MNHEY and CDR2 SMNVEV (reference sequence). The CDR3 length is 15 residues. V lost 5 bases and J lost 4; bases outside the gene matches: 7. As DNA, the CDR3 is TGTGCCAGCAGTCTCCCGGGACAGGAATACAATGAGCAGTTCTTC. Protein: CASSLPGQEYNEQFF.

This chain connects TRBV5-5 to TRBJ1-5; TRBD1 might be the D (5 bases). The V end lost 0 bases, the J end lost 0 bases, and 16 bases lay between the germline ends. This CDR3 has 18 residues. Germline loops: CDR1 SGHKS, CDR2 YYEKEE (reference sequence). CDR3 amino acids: CASSLDDSTQYSNQPQHF. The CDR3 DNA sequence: TGTGCCAGCAGCTTGGACGACAGTACCCAATATAGCAATCAGCCCCAGCATTTT.

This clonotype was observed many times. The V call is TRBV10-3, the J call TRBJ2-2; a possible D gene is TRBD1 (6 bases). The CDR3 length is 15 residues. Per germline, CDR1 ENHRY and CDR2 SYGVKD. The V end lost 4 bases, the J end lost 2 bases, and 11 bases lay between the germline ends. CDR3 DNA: TGTGCCATCAGTGCGCCGGGGACAAACACCGGGGAGCTGTTTTTT. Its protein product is CAISAPGTNTGELFF.